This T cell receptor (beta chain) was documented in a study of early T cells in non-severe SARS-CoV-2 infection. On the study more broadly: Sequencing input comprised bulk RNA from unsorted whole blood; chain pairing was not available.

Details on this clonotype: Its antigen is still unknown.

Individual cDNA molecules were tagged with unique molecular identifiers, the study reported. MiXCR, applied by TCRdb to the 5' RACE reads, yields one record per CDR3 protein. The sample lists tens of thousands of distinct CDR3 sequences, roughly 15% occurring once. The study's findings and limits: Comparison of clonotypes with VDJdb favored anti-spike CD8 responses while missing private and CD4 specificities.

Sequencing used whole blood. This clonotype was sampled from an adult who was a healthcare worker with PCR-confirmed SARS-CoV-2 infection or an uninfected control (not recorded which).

CDR3 DNA sequence: TGTGCCAGCAGCGTAGGAGGGGGTAACTATGGCTACACCTTC. Translating it yields CASSVGGGNYGYTF. The chain links TRBV9 to TRBJ1-2, with a weak D call TRBD1 (6 bases). The CDR3 contains 14 residues. V was trimmed by 0 bases and J by 1 base, leaving 7 bases between them. Germline loops: CDR1 SGDLS, CDR2 YYNGEE.